What follows describes a single T cell receptor beta chain. The target antigen is unknown. This CDR3 region has 17 residues. The J segment lost 0 bases and the V segment lost 6 bases, leaving 4 bases of the junction unmatched. Germline V gives CDR1 MNHEY, CDR2 SMNVEV (reference sequence). Described time point: week 23, last vaccination. The vaccine gave 300 ug of a 20-mer mutant IDH1 peptide subcutaneously per dose. This entry is derived from a study of a mutant IDH1 vaccine in newly diagnosed glioma. Background on the study: The study started vaccination 4-6 weeks after radiotherapy alone, or with temozolomide cycles. Previous care, which was radiotherapy, temozolomide, or both, most often involved both. Treated patients, approximately 60% male and approximately 38% female, averaged about 40 years of age.

Libraries were prepared by immunoSEQ multiplex PCR; TCRdb keeps only in-frame clonotypes and omits some of them. The sample contains tens of thousands of clones, 85% of which appear only once. Findings of the study overall: Altogether, 85% to 95% of patients exhibited vaccine-induced immune responses.

Source: PBMCs, taken from a glioma patient whose treatment included an IDH1 peptide vaccine. J is TRBJ2-3 and V is TRBV27; 15 nucleotides line up with TRBD2. The receptor's source is a man in his thirties or forties with glioma. Some clones in this sample may be carry-over from other donors' samples. CDR3 DNA sequence: TGTGCCAGCAGAGGGACTAGCGGGGGGCTGAGCACAGATACGCAGTATTTT. Translation: CASRGTSGGLSTDTQYF.